The 30 T cell receptor beta chains given below trace back to one sample, sequenced in a study of T-cell reconstitution after alpha-beta-depleted transplantation in children. Unique molecular identifiers featured in how the TCRbeta library was prepared. TCRdb ran MiXCR on the PCR reads and lists one entry per CDR3 protein. The table lists around 360,000 distinct CDR3 sequences, about 9.4% of them singletons. Sequencing used PBMCs from the stem cell graft donor, obtained from the stem cell graft. The receptors stem from a human donor who donated a stem cell graft to a child with acute lymphoblastic leukemia.

In this sample, this clonotype turned up a few times. The chain combines TRBV19 with TRBJ2-2; maybe TRBD1 (7 bases). V lost 10 bases and J 0 bases, leaving 18 bases between the germline ends. The CDR3 runs to 16 residues. CDR1 is LNHDA, CDR2 SQIVND, per germline (reference sequence). CDR3 loop: CATRQGGPTNTGELFF. The CDR3 DNA sequence: TGTGCCACCCGACAGGGAGGCCCTACGAACACCGGGGAGCTGTTTTTT.

Many counts were recorded for this clonotype. The V gene is TRBV9, the J gene TRBJ2-7, with TRBD2 matching over 7 bases. Trimming took 2 bases from V and 2 from J; bases not matched to a gene: 13. Germline V gives CDR1 SGDLS, CDR2 YYNGEE. CDR3 length: 17 amino acids. This chain's CDR3 is CASSVNKERGETYEQYF. Here the CDR3 DNA reads TGTGCCAGCAGCGTGAATAAAGAACGGGGGGAAACCTACGAGCAGTACTTC.

CDR3 residues: CASTLTAFYNEKLFF. The DNA of the CDR3 is TGTGCCAGCACCTTGACAGCCTTTTATAATGAAAAACTGTTTTTT. V is TRBV12-3 or TRBV12-4 and J is TRBJ1-4, with D perhaps matching TRBD1 (5 bases). The CDR3 loop spans 15 amino acids. Trimming took off 7 bases at V and 4 bases at J, with 16 bases between the two ends.

The DNA for the CDR3 is TGTGCCAGCAGCCAAGATCGAACGACAGCTATTGCTGGCTACACCTTC. Translating gives CASSQDRTTAIAGYTF. The chain couples TRBV3-1 to TRBJ1-2, with D possibly matching TRBD1 (5 bases). From germline, CDR1 is LGHDT and CDR2 YNNKEL (reference sequence). This CDR3 region has 16 residues. Trimming took 0 bases from V and 7 from J, leaving 18 bases between them.

This clonotype was seen a few times. The chain has TRBV5-1 and TRBJ2-3; the D gene could be TRBD1 or TRBD2 (5 bases each). The CDR3 has 15 residues. Germline V gene lookup returns CDR1 SGHRS and CDR2 YFSETQ. Trimming took 4 bases from V and 0 from J, leaving 12 bases between them. The CDR3 bases are TGCGCCAGCAGCCTGGGACCCGCTAGCACAGATACGCAGTATTTT. This gives the protein CASSLGPASTDTQYF.

V gene TRBV2 combines with J gene TRBJ2-1; maybe TRBD1 (5 bases). In germline, CDR1 is SNHLY, CDR2 FYNNEI. The CDR3 length is 16 residues. V dropped 7 bases and J dropped 0 bases, with 16 bases sitting between them. CDR3 sequence (DNA): TGTGCCAGCAAGGCCCTATACAGGAGCTCCTACAATGAGCAGTTCTTC. Protein: CASKALYRSSYNEQFF.

The chain has TRBV12-3 or TRBV12-4 and TRBJ2-1; no definite D call. Trimming removed 7 bases at V and 10 bases at J, with 17 bases between. The CDR3 has 13 residues. The CDR3 bases are TGTGCCAGCATCATGACCCCAACAGCGGAGCAGTTCTTC. Its translation is CASIMTPTAEQFF.

This clonotype turned up a few times. The rearrangement joins TRBV10-2 to TRBJ2-2; 8 bases line up with TRBD2. The CDR3 runs 15 residues. Per germline, CDR1 WSHSY and CDR2 SAAADI. The V gene end was trimmed by 2 bases and the J gene end by 4 bases; junction bases not matched to a gene: 3. The CDR3 reads CASSEIAGPTGELFF. In nucleotides, the CDR3 is TGCGCCAGCAGTGAGATAGCGGGACCCACCGGGGAGCTGTTTTTT.

This chain joins TRBV6-1 and TRBJ1-1; D uncertain. The V end lost 5 bases, the J end lost 0 bases, and 10 bases lay between the germline ends. Germline lookup yields CDR1 MNHNS and CDR2 SASEGT. This CDR3 contains 14 residues. Here the CDR3 reads CASSRDGLNTEAFF. In DNA form, the CDR3 reads TGTGCCAGCAGTCGAGACGGACTGAACACTGAAGCTTTCTTT.

The table lists this clonotype with a count of one. V gene TRBV5-5 combines with J gene TRBJ1-1; the match to TRBD1 covers 7 bases. Looked up from germline, CDR1 is SGHKS and CDR2 is YYEKEE (reference sequence). The CDR3 is 15 amino acids. The V segment lost 4 bases and the J segment 4 bases; nucleotides outside the gene matches: 10. As DNA, the CDR3 is TGTGCCAGCAGCGTGGACAGGCCTTTGGGCACTGAAGCTTTCTTT. The encoded protein is CASSVDRPLGTEAFF.

The V call is TRBV7-2, the J call TRBJ1-2; TRBD1 matches 7 bases. After removal of 5 bases from V and 3 bases from J, the junction contained 9 bases not matched to a gene. This CDR3 comprises 15 residues. Per germline, CDR1 SGHTA and CDR2 FQGNSA. CDR3 bases: TGTGCCAGCAGCCTCGCAGACAGGGAGCACTATGGCTACACCTTC. As protein: CASSLADREHYGYTF.

This clonotype was observed at least ten times. The chain uses TRBV27 and TRBJ2-2; D remains unclear. The CDR3 contains 15 residues. Between the trimmed V and J ends, which lost 2 bases and 3 bases, there was a span of 10 bases. Germline CDR1 MNHEY, CDR2 SMNVEV (reference sequence). In DNA, the CDR3 is TGTGCCAGCAGTTTACACAGCACGGACACCGGGGAGCTGTTTTTT. Its protein is CASSLHSTDTGELFF.

The chain is built from TRBV6-2 or TRBV6-3 and TRBJ2-7, with TRBD1 matching 9 bases. V lost 6 bases and J lost 5; bases outside the gene matches: 8. Germline V gives CDR1 MNHEY, CDR2 SVGEGT. The CDR3 contains 14 residues. The CDR3 sequence is CASRGGQGYHEQYF. CDR3 DNA: TGTGCCAGCAGGGGGGGACAGGGTTACCACGAGCAGTACTTC.

This clonotype was counted a few times. The rearrangement joins TRBV20-1 to TRBJ2-1, with TRBD2 matching 7 bases. CDR1 and CDR2 (germline): DFQATT, SNEGSKA (reference sequence). The CDR3 totals 14 residues. Trimming cost V 1 base and J 2 bases; bases outside gene matches: 2. This chain's CDR3 is CSARGGSPYNEQFF. The DNA for the CDR3 is TGCAGTGCTAGAGGCGGGAGCCCCTACAATGAGCAGTTCTTC.

This clonotype occurred a few times. This chain uses TRBV6-1 with TRBJ1-5; D possibly corresponds to TRBD1 (6 bases). This CDR3 has 16 amino acids. Germline CDR1 reads MNHNS; CDR2 reads SASEGT. Trimming left V 3 bases short and J 2 bases short, with 14 bases between. This chain's CDR3 is CASSDGGNWGNQPQHF. The DNA for the CDR3 is TGTGCCAGCAGTGATGGGGGCAACTGGGGCAATCAGCCCCAGCATTTT.

This clonotype was observed a few times. This chain connects TRBV7-9 to TRBJ2-5; a weak D match, TRBD2 (6 bases). The CDR3 sequence is 16 residues long. Germline loops: CDR1 SEHNR, CDR2 FQNEAQ (reference sequence). V was trimmed by 5 bases and J by 5 bases, leaving 21 bases between them. CDR3 amino acids: CASSPTQDPEGETQYF. CDR3 bases: TGTGCCAGCAGCCCGACGCAGGACCCGGAGGGGGAGACCCAGTACTTC.

This clonotype was detected only a few times. This chain uses TRBV28 with TRBJ2-5; D may correspond to TRBD1 or TRBD2 (5 bases each). The CDR3 length is 14 residues. Germline loops: CDR1 MDHEN, CDR2 SYDVKM. Deletions cut 5 bases from V and 9 bases from J, with 19 bases between. CDR3 bases: TGTGCCAGCAGTCTACCGGGACGGGGAAGGGCCCAGTACTTC. Translating gives CASSLPGRGRAQYF.

The V gene is TRBV11-2, the J gene TRBJ2-5; 12 nucleotides match TRBD2. The germline gives CDR1 SGHAT, CDR2 FQNNGV. After removal of 5 bases from V and 4 bases from J, the junction contained 8 bases not matched to a gene. This CDR3 has 16 amino acids. The CDR3 is CASSRQTSGSLETQYF. CDR3 coding DNA: TGTGCCAGCAGCCGTCAGACTAGCGGGAGCTTAGAGACCCAGTACTTC.

This clonotype has only a few counts. The chain employs TRBV5-1 and TRBJ1-5; D call uncertain. The germline CDR1 and CDR2 sequences are SGHRS and YFSETQ. The V gene lost 8 bases and the J gene lost 5 bases, with 29 bases spanning the gap. The length of the CDR3 is 18 residues. The CDR3 DNA sequence: TGCGCCAGTGAGCCATCCCGAGAACCGCTAGGGATGCATCAGCCCCAGCATTTT. As protein: CASEPSREPLGMHQPQHF.

The V gene is TRBV7-3, the J gene TRBJ2-1, with D perhaps matching TRBD1 (6 bases). The CDR3 is 14 residues long. Trimming shortened V by 3 bases and J by 6 bases, and 12 bases separated the two germline ends. Germline CDR1 SGHTA, CDR2 FQGTGA. CDR3 sequence reads: CASSLWTDTNEQFF. The CDR3 DNA reads TGTGCCAGCAGCTTGTGGACAGACACCAATGAGCAGTTCTTC.

The table lists this clonotype with a few counts. The V gene is TRBV9, the J gene TRBJ1-6; D might be TRBD1 (5 bases). Trimming removed 3 bases at V and 8 bases at J, with 15 bases between. The CDR3 runs to 15 residues. Germline V gene data show CDR1 as SGDLS and CDR2 as YYNGEE. The CDR3 reads CASSGGGGQHSPLHF. CDR3 coding DNA: TGTGCCAGCAGCGGGGGGGGAGGGCAGCATTCACCCCTCCACTTT.

The chain joins TRBV11-2 to TRBJ2-7; D might be TRBD1 or TRBD2, each matching 6 bases. The germline V and J ends were trimmed by 2 bases and 2 bases, with 16 bases remaining between them. This CDR3 contains 16 residues. Germline CDR1 is SGHAT and CDR2 is FQNNGV. The CDR3 DNA is TGTGCCAGCAGCTTATTTTCGTCGGGGGCAGCCTACGAGCAGTACTTC. Translating it yields CASSLFSSGAAYEQYF.

This clonotype was observed many times. V gene TRBV10-3 combines with J gene TRBJ1-1, with no clear D. Germline CDR1 ENHRY, CDR2 SYGVKD. This CDR3 contains 14 residues. The germline V and J ends were trimmed by 4 bases and 3 bases, with 12 bases remaining between them. This CDR3 is CAISGVGPDTEAFF. CDR3 nucleotides: TGTGCCATCAGTGGTGTAGGGCCCGACACTGAAGCTTTCTTT.

This clonotype was counted between two and nine times. The chain employs TRBV6-5 and TRBJ2-7; tentatively, D is TRBD2 (6 bases). Per germline, CDR1 MNHEY and CDR2 SVGAGI. This CDR3 spans 14 amino acids. V lost 0 bases and J 1 base, leaving 7 bases between the germline ends. CDR3 amino acids: CASSYSGGSYEQYF. CDR3 coding DNA: TGTGCCAGCAGTTACTCTGGGGGGTCCTACGAGCAGTACTTC.

In this sample, this clonotype turned up a few times. The chain has TRBV19 and TRBJ1-1; unclear D gene. The CDR3 length is 14 residues. The V and J ends lost 4 bases and 1 base respectively, with 10 bases between them. Germline CDR1 is LNHDA and CDR2 is SQIVND (reference sequence). CDR3 sequence reads: CASSTIQENTEAFF. The CDR3 coding sequence is TGTGCCAGTAGTACGATCCAGGAGAACACTGAAGCTTTCTTT.

The gene calls are TRBV4-3 and TRBJ1-3, with a tentative D call TRBD1 (6 bases). Germline V lookup: CDR1 LGHNA, CDR2 YSLEER. Trimming left V 5 bases short and J 0 bases short, with 20 bases between. The CDR3 runs to 18 residues. The CDR3 here is CASSSQMGSRGSGNTIYF. The CDR3 nucleotides read TGCGCCAGCAGCTCGCAGATGGGGAGCAGGGGCTCTGGAAACACCATATATTTT.

This clonotype was observed a few times. The chain employs TRBV15 and TRBJ1-5; TRBD1 matches 8 bases. The CDR3 covers 15 residues. Germline V gives CDR1 LNHNV, CDR2 YYDKDF (reference sequence). V was pared by 0 bases and J by 6 bases, with 4 bases of the junction left unmatched. The CDR3 region is CATSRDPGGGQPQHF. The CDR3 DNA follows: TGTGCCACCAGCAGAGATCCAGGGGGCGGTCAGCCCCAGCATTTT.

This clonotype was detected ten times or more. The J gene is TRBJ2-5, the V gene TRBV13; 9 bases align to TRBD1. This CDR3 contains 15 residues. V trimming: 4 bases; J trimming: 4 bases; junction bases outside the gene matches: 7. Per germline, CDR1 PRHDT and CDR2 FYEKMQ (reference sequence). CDR3 region: CASSYAGTGTETQYF. CDR3 in DNA: TGTGCCAGCAGCTACGCCGGGACAGGGACAGAGACCCAGTACTTC.

The table lists this clonotype with many counts. The DNA for the CDR3 is TGTGCCAGCAGCGACAGTTCTGCGGGAGGTGGCTACACCTTC. This encodes CASSDSSAGGGYTF. The chain combines TRBV7-2 with TRBJ1-2, with a weak D call TRBD1 (5 bases). Between the trimmed V and J ends, which lost 5 bases and 7 bases, there was a span of 17 bases. CDR3 length: 14 amino acids. Germline lookup yields CDR1 SGHTA and CDR2 FQGNSA.

V usage is TRBV20-1 and J usage is TRBJ2-7; D possibly corresponds to TRBD2 (5 bases). V shed 2 bases and J shed 3 bases, with 11 bases lying between them. In germline, CDR1 is DFQATT, CDR2 SNEGSKA (reference sequence). CDR3 length equals 13 residues. The CDR3 loop is CSARSPSFYEQYF. The CDR3, as DNA: TGCAGTGCTAGATCGCCTAGCTTCTACGAGCAGTACTTC.